This record looks at one T cell receptor beta chain sequence and its context. As yet, its antigen is unknown. The CDR3 has 16 amino acids. In germline, CDR1 is ENHRY, CDR2 SYGVKD. The ends lost 6 bases at V and 3 bases at J; junction bases unmatched: 12. These data originate in a study of T cell responses to AZD1222 COVID-19 vaccine. TCRdb keeps only in-frame clones here, not all; method: immunoSEQ multiplex PCR. The repertoire holds fewer than 120,000 clones, with roughly 89% as singletons. Study-wide findings and caveats: CD4 TCRs covered the whole spike, strongest at regions 160-218 and 743-854. Donors were chiefly white British, with a greater number of females, and clonal diversity was perhaps underestimated.

This chain joins TRBV10-3 and TRBJ2-3; 7 positions match TRBD2. This TCR derives from an adult who received the AZD1222 COVID-19 vaccine. The sequenced sample was peripheral blood, obtained 28 days after the second AZD1222 dose. DNA of the CDR3: TGTGCCATCAGCGTAACTAGCGCCAAGACGACAGATACGCAGTATTTT. Translating it yields CAISVTSAKTTDTQYF.